The TCR beta chain under discussion was sequenced for a study of CXCR3-negative and CXCR3-positive naive CD8 T cells. Study details: For each library, about 1.5 +/- 0.3 million TRB reads were obtained, around 140 million in total.

Preparation of TRB cDNA libraries relied on 5' RACE carrying UMI labels. TCRdb re-called the 5' RACE reads; one entry per CDR3 protein, DNA not given. The sample totals approximately 52,000 distinct CDR3 sequences; its top ten clones hold about 15%. The CDR3 is 17 residues long. Germline V gene sequence: CDR1 SQVTM, CDR2 ANQGSEA. Study-wide results and limits: Partial loss of CXCR3 expression followed cryopreservation; most assays used fresh PBMCs. Unlike memory cells, which differed, naive CXCR3-negative and CXCR3-positive cells had similar TRBV-TRBJ usage.

About this clonotype itself: What it binds is unknown.

This sequence joins TRBV29-1 and TRBJ2-3; TCRdb calls TRBD1, which cannot be checked without DNA. The clonotype was recovered from a human donor in good health. Some clones in this sample may be carry-over from other donors' samples. Material: memory CD8+ T cells from blood. CDR3 amino acids: CSVDGTEGDASTDTQYF.